This TCR beta chain was identified in a study of breast tumors, draining lymph nodes, adjacent tissues. Findings and caveats of the study: Tumors had less TCR diversity than lymph nodes, more than nontumor tissue. Tumor T cell lymph node origin was a supported hypothesis, not proven.

The CDR3 loop spans 15 amino acids. Deletions cut 0 bases from V and 0 bases from J, with 7 bases between. CDR1 is SGDLS, CDR2 YYNGEE, per germline. MiXCR was run by TCRdb on the multiplex PCR reads, yielding one entry per CDR3 protein. The sample carries about 53,000 distinct CDR3 sequences, under 50% recorded once. This clonotype has a count of ten or more. Its antigen is currently unknown. The material sequenced was breast tumor tissue. The TCR sequence derives from a female donor with breast cancer. Some clones in this sample may be carry-over from other donors' samples. This chain links TRBV9 with TRBJ1-5; D remains ambiguous. The DNA for the CDR3 is TGTGCCAGCAGCGTAGAGGGATATAGCAATCAGCCCCAGCATTTT. Translated: CASSVEGYSNQPQHF.